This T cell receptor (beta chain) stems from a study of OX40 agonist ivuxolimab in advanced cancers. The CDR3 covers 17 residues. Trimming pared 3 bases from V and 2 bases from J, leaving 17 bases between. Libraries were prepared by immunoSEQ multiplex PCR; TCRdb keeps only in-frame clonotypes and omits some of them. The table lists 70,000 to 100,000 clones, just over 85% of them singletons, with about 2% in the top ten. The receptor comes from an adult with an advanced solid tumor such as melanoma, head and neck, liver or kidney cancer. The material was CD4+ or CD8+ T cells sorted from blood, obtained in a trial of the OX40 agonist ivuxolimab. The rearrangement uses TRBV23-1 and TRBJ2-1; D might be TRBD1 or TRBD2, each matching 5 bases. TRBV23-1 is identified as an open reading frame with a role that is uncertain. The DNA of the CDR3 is TGCGCCAGCAGTCAGGCCCCAGGGACCAACACCTACAATGAGCAGTTCTTC. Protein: CASSQAPGTNTYNEQFF.